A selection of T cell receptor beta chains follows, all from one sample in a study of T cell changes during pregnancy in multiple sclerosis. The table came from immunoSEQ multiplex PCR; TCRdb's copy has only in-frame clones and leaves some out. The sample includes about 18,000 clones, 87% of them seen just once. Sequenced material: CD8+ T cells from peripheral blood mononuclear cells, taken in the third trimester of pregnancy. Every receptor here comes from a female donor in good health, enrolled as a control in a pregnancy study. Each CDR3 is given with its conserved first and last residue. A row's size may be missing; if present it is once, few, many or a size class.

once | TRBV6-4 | CASSVRWQRNNEQFF
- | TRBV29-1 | CSVEGQGSLGYTF
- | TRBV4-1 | CASSLRGAGHNEQFF
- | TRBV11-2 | CASSWDYSYEQYF
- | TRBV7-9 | CASSISGEDLYQETQYF
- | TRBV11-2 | CASKEGNTDTQYF
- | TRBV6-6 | CASSSGRGQETQYF
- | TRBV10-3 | CAISLDRGSAFF
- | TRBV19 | CASQRTSANYEQYF
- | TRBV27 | CASSLGRFDYEQYF
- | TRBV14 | CASSHGTGGYIQYF
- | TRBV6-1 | CASRSIGRGDEQYF
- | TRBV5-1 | CASRVGETQYF
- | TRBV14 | CASSQERIVSEQFF
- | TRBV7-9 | CASSTSDSRREKLFF
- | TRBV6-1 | CASSEAPAGHEQYF
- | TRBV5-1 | CASSLAVIQGSDEQFF
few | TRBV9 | CASSATGGEYTEAFF
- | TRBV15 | CATSEGQGGETQYF
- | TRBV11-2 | CASSPGLAGDNEQYF
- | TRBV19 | CASSMRTSYNEQFF
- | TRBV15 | CATRTTGNEQFF
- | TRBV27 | CASSSLRDTQYF
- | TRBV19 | CASRTGSTDTQYF
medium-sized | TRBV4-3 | CASSQDLRQGDTEAFF
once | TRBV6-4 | CASSEWASGSTDTQYF
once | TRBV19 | CASSMWTGDTRYTEAFF
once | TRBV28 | CASSFGGVNTEAFF
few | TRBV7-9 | CASSTVGLYEQYF
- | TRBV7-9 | CASSFLEEGHTQYF
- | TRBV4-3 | CASSQDQVGAADTQYF
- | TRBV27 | CASSSVYTDTQYF
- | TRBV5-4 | CASSTQANTQYF
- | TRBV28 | CASSLQSSYTEAFF
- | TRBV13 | CASSLGLFGGVMIGNTEAFF
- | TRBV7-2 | CASSPSAGGYEQYF
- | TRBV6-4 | CASSDSEGTNEQFF
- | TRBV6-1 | CASSEGGYYGYTF
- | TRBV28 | CASSSTRTGLYEQYF
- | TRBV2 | CASSSTGDFGYTF
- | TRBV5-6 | CASSLGLATSTDTQYF
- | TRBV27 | CASSLYRATDTQYF
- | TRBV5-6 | CASSGGTFYEQYF
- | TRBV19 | CASSPFEGDTDTQYF
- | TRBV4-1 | CASSPSTSGNTYEQYF
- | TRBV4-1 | CASSQEDRAYEQYF
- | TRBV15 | CATRGDLDYEQYF
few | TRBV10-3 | CAIASGGPEAFF
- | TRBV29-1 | CSVGQGAGNEQFF
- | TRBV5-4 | CASSPEIGGESSEAFF
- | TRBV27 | CASSRDRATYNEQFF
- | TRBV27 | CASSPRDRGHTGELFF
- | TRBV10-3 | CAISAFPVSGDNYEQYF